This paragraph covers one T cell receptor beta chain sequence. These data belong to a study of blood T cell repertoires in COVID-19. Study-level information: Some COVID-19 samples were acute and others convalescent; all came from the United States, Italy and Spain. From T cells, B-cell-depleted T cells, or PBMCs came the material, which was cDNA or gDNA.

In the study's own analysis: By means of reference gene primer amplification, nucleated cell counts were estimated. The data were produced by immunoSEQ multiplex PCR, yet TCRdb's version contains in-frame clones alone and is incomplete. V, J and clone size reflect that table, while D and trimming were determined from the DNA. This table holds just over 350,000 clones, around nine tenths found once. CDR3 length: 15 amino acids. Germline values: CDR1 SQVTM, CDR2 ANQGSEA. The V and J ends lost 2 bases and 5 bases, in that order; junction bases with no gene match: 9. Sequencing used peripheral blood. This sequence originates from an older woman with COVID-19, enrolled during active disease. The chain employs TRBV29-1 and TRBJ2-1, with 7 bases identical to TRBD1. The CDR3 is CSVELSWDSDNEQFF. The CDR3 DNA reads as TGCAGCGTTGAACTATCATGGGACAGTGACAATGAGCAGTTCTTC.